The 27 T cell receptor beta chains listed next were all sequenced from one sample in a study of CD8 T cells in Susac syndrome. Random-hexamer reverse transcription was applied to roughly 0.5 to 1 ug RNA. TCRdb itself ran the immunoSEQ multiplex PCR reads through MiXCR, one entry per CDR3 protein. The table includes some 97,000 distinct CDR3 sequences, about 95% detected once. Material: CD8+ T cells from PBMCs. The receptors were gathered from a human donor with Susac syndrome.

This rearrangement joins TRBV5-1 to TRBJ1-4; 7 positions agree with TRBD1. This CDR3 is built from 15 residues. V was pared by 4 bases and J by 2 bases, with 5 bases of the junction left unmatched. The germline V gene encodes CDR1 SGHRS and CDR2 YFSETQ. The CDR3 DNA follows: TGCGCCAGCAGCCCCGGACAGGCTACTAATGAAAAACTGTTTTTT. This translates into CASSPGQATNEKLFF. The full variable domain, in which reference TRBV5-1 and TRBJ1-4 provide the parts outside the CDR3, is KAGVTQTPRYLIKTRGQQVTLSCSPISGHRSVSWYQQTPGQGLQFLFEYFSETQRNKGNFPGRFSGRQFSNSRSEMNVSTLELGDSALYLCASSPGQATNEKLFFGSGTQLSVL.

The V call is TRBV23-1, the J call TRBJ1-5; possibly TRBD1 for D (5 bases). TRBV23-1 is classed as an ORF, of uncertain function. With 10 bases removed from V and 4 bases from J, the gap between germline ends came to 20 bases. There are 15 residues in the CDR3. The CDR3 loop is CATIKQVPSNQPQHF. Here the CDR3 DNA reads TGCGCCACGATAAAACAGGTACCCTCTAATCAGCCCCAGCATTTT.

The CDR3 loop is CASSEGQGAKNEQFF. CDR3 nucleotides: TGTGCCAGCAGCGAGGGACAGGGTGCTAAGAATGAGCAGTTCTTC. The rearrangement uses TRBV9 and TRBJ2-1, with 9 bases matching TRBD1. V shed 3 bases, J shed 7 bases, and the junction held 8 bases outside the gene matches. The germline CDR1 and CDR2 sequences are SGDLS and YYNGEE. The CDR3 sequence is 15 residues long. Full variable domain (missing parts from reference TRBV9 and TRBJ2-1): DSGVTQTPKHLITATGQRVTLRCSPRSGDLSVYWYQQSLDQGLQFLIQYYNGEERAKGNILERFSAQQFPDLHSELNLSSLELGDSALYFCASSEGQGAKNEQFFGPGTRLTVL.

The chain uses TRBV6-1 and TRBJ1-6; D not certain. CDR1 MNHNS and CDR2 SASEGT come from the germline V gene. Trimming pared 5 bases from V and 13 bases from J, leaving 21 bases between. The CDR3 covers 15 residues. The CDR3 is CASSLEVPWGAPLHF. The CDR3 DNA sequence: TGTGCCAGCAGTCTGGAGGTGCCATGGGGAGCCCCCCTCCACTTT.

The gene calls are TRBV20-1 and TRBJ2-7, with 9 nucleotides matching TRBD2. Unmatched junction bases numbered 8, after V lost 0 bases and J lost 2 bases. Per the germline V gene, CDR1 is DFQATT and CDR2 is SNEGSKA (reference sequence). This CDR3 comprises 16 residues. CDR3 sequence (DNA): TGCAGTGCTAGAGATAGGGGGGGACTAGCAGCCTACGAGCAGTACTTC. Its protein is CSARDRGGLAAYEQYF.

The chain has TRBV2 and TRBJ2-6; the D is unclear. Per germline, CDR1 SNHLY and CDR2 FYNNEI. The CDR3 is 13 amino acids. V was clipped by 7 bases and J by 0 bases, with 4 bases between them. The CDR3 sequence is CASTNSGANVLTF. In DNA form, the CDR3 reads TGTGCCAGCACTAACTCTGGGGCCAACGTCCTGACTTTC.

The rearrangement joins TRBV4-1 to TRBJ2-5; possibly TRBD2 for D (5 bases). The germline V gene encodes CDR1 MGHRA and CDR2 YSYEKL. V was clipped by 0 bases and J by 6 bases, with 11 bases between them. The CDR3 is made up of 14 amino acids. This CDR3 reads CASSQDIRTQTQYF. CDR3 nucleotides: TGCGCCAGCAGCCAAGATATTCGGACTCAGACCCAGTACTTC.

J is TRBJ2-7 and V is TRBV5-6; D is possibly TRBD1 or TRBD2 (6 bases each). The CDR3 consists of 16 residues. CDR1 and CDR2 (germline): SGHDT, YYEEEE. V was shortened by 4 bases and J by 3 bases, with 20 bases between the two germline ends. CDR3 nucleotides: TGTGCCAGCAGCGAGGGGGACTCCAACTTATACTACGAGCAGTACTTC. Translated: CASSEGDSNLYYEQYF.

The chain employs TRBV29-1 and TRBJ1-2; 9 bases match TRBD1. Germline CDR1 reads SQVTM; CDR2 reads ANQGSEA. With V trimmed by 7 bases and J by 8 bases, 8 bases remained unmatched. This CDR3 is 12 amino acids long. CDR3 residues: CSDTGGAEGYTF. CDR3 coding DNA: TGCAGCGATACAGGGGGCGCCGAGGGCTACACCTTC.

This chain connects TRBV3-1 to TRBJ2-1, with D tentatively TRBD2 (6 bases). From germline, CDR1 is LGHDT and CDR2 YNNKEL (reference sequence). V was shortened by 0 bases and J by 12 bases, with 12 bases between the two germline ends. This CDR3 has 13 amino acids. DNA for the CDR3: TGTGCCAGCAGCCAAGAGGATATCGGGGGGCAGTTCTTC. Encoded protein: CASSQEDIGGQFF.

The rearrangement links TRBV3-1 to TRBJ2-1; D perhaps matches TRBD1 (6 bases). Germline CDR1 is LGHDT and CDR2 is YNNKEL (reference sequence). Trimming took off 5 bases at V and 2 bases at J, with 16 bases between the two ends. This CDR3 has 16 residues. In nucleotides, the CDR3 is TGTGCCAGCAGCGAAAAAGGGGGTAGAGCCTACAATGAGCAGTTCTTC. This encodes CASSEKGGRAYNEQFF.

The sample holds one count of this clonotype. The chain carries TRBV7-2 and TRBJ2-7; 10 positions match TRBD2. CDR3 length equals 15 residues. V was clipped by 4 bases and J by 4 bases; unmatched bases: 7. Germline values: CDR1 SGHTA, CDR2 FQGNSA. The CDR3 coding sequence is TGTGCCAGCAGCTCCTCGACTAGCGGGTATTACGAGCAGTACTTC. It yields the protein CASSSSTSGYYEQYF.

The CDR3 DNA sequence: TGCAGCGTTGCACAGGGGGCGGTGTACAATGAGCAGTTCTTC. This encodes CSVAQGAVYNEQFF. The chain joins TRBV29-1 to TRBJ2-1, with 9 bases aligning to TRBD1. The CDR3 has 14 residues. Trimming removed 4 bases from V and 4 bases from J; junction bases left unmatched: 5. Germline assignment: CDR1 SQVTM and CDR2 ANQGSEA.

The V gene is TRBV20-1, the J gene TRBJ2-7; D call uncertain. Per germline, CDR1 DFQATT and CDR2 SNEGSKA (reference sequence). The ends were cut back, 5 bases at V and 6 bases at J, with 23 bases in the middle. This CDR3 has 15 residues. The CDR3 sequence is CSAHPGARKTGEQYF. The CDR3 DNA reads TGCAGTGCTCATCCCGGCGCCCGCAAGACCGGCGAGCAGTACTTC.

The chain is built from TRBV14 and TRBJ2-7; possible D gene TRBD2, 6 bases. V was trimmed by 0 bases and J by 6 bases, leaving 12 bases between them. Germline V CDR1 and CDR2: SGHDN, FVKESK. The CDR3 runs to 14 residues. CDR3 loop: CASSQDLRTTEQYF. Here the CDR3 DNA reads TGTGCCAGCAGCCAAGATCTCCGGACTACCGAGCAGTACTTC. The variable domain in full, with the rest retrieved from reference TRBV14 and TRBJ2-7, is EAGVTQFPSHSVIEKGQTVTLRCDPISGHDNLYWYRRVMGKEIKFLLHFVKESKQDESGMPNNRFLAERTGGTYSTLKVQPAELEDSGVYFCASSQDLRTTEQYFGPGTRLTVT.

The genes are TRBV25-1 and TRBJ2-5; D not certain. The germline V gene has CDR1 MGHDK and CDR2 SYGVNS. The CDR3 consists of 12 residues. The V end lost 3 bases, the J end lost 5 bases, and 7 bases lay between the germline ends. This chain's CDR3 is CASSEIAETQYF. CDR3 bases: TGTGCCAGCAGTGAGATCGCGGAGACCCAGTACTTC.

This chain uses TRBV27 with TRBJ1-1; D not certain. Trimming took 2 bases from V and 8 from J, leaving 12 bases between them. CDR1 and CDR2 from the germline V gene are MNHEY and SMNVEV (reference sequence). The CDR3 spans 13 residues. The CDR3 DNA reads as TGTGCCAGCAGTTTAACCGGGGTGAGGGAAGCTTTCTTT. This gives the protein CASSLTGVREAFF.

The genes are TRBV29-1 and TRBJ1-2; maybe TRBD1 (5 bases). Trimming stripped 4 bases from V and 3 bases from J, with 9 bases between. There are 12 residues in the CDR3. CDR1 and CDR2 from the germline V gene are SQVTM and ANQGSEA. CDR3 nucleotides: TGCAGCGTTGCGTCCAGGGACTATGGCTACACCTTC. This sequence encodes CSVASRDYGYTF.

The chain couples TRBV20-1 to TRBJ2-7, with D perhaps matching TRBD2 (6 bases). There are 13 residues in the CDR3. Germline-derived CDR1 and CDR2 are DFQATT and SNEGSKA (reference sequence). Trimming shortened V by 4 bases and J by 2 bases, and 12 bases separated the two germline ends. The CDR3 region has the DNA TGCAGTGCTAATAGCGGACTCCCCTACGAGCAGTACTTC. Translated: CSANSGLPYEQYF.

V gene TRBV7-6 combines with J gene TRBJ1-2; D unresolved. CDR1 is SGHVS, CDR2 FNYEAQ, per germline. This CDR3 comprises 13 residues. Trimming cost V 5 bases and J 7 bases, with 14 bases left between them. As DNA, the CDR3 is TGTGCCAGCAGCGAGGACGGAGAGGGTGGCTACACCTTC. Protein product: CASSEDGEGGYTF.

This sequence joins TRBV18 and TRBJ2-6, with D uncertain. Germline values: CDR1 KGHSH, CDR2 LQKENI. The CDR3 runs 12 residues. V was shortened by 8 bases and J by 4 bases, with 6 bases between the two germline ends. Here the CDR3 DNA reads TGTGCCAGCCCCGAGGGGGCCAACGTCCTGACTTTC. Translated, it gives CASPEGANVLTF.

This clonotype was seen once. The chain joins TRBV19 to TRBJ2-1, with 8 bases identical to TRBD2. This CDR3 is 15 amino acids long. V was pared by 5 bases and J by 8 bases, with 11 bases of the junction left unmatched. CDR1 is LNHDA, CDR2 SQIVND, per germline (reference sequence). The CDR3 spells CASSPGRAGEDEQFF. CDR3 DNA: TGTGCCAGTAGTCCCGGGCGAGCGGGAGAGGATGAGCAGTTCTTC.

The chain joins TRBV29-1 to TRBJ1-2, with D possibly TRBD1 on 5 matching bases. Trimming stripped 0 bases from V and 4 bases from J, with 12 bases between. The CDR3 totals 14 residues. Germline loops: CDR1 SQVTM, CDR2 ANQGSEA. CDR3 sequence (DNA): TGCAGCGTTGAAGATGGGGGGGAATCCTATGGCTACACCTTC. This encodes CSVEDGGESYGYTF.

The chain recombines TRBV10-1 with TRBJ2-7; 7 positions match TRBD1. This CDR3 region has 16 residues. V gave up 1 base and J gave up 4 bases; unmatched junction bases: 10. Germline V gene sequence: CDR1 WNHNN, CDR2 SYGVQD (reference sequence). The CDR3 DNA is TGCGCCAGCAGTGAGTTAGCCAGGGGGAATCTATACGAGCAGTACTTC. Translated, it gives CASSELARGNLYEQYF.

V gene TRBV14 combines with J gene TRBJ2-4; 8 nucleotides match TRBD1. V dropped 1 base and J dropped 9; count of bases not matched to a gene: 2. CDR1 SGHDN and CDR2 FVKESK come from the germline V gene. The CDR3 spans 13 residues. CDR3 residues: CASSQGTGRIQYF. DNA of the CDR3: TGTGCCAGCAGCCAAGGGACAGGGCGCATTCAGTACTTC. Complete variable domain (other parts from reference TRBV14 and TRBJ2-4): EAGVTQFPSHSVIEKGQTVTLRCDPISGHDNLYWYRRVMGKEIKFLLHFVKESKQDESGMPNNRFLAERTGGTYSTLKVQPAELEDSGVYFCASSQGTGRIQYFGAGTRLSVL.

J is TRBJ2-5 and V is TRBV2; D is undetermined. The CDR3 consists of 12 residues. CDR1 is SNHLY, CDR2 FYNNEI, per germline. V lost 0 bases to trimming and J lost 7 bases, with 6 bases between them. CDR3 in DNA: TGTGCCAGCAGTGAAGCGCGTCGGACCCAGTACTTC. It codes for CASSEARRTQYF.

The DNA for the CDR3 is TGCAGCGTTGAACCCACCGGCGGCACTGAAGCTTTCTTT. The encoded protein is CSVEPTGGTEAFF. This sequence joins TRBV29-1 and TRBJ1-1; D is unresolved. The germline V gene encodes CDR1 SQVTM and CDR2 ANQGSEA. Trimming took 2 bases from V and 4 from J, leaving 11 bases between them. The CDR3 spans 13 residues.